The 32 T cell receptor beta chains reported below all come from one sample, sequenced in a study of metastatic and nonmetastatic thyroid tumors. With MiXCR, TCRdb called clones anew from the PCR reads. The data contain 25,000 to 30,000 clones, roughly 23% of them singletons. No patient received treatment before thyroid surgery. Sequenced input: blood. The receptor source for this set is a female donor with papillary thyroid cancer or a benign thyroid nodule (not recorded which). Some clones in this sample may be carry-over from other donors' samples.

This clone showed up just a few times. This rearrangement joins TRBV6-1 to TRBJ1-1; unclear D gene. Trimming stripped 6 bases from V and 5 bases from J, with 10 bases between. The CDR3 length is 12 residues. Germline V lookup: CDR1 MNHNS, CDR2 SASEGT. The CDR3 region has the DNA TGTGCCAGCAGGATTACGGGGACTGAAGCTTTCTTT. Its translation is CASRITGTEAFF.

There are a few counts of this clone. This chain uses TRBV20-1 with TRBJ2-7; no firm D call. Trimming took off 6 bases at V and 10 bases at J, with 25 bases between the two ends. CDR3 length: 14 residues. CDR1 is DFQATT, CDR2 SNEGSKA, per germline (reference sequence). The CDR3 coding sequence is TGCAGTGCGAGCAATGGTGAAGGCTTTCTCGGTCAGTACTTC. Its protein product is CSASNGEGFLGQYF.

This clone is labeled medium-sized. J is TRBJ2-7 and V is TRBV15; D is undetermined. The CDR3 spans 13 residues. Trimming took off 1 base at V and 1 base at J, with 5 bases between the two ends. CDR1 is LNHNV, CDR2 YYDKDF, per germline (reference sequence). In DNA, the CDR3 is TGTGCCACCAGCAGAGCGAAGTCCTACGAGCAGTACTTC. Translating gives CATSRAKSYEQYF.

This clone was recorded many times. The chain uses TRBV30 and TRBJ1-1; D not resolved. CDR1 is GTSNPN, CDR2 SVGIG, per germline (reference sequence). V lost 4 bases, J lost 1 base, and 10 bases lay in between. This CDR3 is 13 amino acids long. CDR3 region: CAWTGNTNTEAFF. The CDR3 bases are TGTGCCTGGACAGGAAATACGAACACTGAAGCTTTCTTT.

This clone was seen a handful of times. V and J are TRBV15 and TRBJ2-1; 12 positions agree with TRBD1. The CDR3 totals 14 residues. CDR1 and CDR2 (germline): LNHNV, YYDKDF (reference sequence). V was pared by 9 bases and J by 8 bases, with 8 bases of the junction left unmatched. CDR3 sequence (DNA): TGTGCCACAGAACCGGGACAGGGGGCTCATGAGCAGTTCTTC. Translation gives CATEPGQGAHEQFF. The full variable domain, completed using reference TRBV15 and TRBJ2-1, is DAMVIQNPRYQVTQFGKPVTLSCSQTLNHNVMYWYQQKSSQAPKLLFHYYDKDFNNEADTPDNFQSRRPNTSFCFLDIRSPGLGDTAMYLCATEPGQGAHEQFFGPGTRLTVL.

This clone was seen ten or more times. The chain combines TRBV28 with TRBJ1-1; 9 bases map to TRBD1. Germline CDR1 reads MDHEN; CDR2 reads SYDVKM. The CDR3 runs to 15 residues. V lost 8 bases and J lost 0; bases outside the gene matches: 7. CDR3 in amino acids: CASPSGQGMNTEAFF. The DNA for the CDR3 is TGTGCCAGCCCCTCTGGACAGGGGATGAACACTGAAGCTTTCTTT. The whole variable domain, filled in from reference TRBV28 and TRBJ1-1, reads DVKVTQSSRYLVKRTGEKVFLECVQDMDHENMFWYRQDPGLGLRLIYFSYDVKMKEKGDIPEGYSVSREKKERFSLILESASTNQTSMYLCASPSGQGMNTEAFFGQGTRLTVV.

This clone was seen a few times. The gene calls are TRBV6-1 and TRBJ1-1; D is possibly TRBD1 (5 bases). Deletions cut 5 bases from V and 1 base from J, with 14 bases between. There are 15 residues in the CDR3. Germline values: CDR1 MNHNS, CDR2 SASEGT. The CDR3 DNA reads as TGTGCCAGCAGTCAAAAGCCTAGGGGGAACACTGAAGCTTTCTTT. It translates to CASSQKPRGNTEAFF.

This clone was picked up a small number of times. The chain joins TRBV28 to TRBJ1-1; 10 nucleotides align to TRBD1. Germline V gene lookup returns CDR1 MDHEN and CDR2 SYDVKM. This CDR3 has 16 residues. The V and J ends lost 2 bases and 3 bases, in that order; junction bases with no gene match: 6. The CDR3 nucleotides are TGTGCCAGCAGTTTAGAGGGACAGGGGTGGGACACTGAAGCTTTCTTT. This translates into CASSLEGQGWDTEAFF.

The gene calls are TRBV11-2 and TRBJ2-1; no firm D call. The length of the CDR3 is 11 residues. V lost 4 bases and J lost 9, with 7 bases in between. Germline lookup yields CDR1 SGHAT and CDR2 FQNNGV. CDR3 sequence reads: CASSSSFEQFF. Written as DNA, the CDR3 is TGTGCCAGCAGCTCTAGTTTTGAGCAGTTCTTC.

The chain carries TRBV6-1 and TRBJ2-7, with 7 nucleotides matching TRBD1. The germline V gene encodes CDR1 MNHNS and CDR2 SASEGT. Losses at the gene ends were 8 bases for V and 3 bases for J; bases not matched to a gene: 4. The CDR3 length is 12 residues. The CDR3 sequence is CASSGQYYEQYF. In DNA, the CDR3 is TGTGCCAGCTCGGGACAGTACTACGAGCAGTACTTC.

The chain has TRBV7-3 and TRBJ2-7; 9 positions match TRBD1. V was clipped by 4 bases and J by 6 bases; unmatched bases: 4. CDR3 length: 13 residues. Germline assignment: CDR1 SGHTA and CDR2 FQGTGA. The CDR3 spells CASSYTGGAEQYV. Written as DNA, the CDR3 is TGTGCCAGCAGCTACACAGGGGGCGCCGAGCAGTACGTC.

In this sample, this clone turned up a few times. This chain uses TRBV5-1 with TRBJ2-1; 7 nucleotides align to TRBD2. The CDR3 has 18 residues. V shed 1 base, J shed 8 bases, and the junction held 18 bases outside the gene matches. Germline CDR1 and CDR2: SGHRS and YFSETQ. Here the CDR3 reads CASSLQGVMVLATDEQFF. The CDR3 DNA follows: TGCGCCAGCAGCTTGCAAGGCGTTATGGTACTAGCGACAGATGAGCAGTTCTTC.

CDR3 amino acids: CSARDHGACYTF. The CDR3 coding sequence is TGCAGTGCTAGAGATCATGGGGCTTGCTACACCTTC. The chain combines TRBV20-1 with TRBJ1-2; tentative D call: TRBD1 (5 bases). V lost 0 bases, J lost 9 bases, and 11 bases lay in between. This CDR3 spans 12 amino acids. Germline-derived CDR1 and CDR2 are DFQATT and SNEGSKA (reference sequence).

The CDR3 sequence is CSARGCLGGREGEQFF. The CDR3 DNA reads as TGCAGTGCTAGAGGCTGCCTTGGCGGGAGGGAGGGGGAGCAGTTCTTC. V and J are TRBV20-1 and TRBJ2-1; the match to TRBD2 covers 9 bases. Germline V gives CDR1 DFQATT, CDR2 SNEGSKA (reference sequence). This CDR3 has 16 residues. Losses at the gene ends were 1 base for V and 10 bases for J; bases not matched to a gene: 14.

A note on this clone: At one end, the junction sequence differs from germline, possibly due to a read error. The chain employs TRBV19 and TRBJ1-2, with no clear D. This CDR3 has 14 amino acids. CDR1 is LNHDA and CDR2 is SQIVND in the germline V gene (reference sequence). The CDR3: CASSIGGIGKGYAF. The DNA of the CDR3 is TGTGCCAGTAGTATAGGGGGTATAGGGAAAGGCTACGCCTTC.

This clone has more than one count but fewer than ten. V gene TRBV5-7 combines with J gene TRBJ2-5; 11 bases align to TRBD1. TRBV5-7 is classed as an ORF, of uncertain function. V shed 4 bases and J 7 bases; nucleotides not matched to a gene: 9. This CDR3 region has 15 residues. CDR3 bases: TGTGCCAGCAGCCCGGGGACAGGGGGAAGGGGGACCCAGTACTTC. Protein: CASSPGTGGRGTQYF.

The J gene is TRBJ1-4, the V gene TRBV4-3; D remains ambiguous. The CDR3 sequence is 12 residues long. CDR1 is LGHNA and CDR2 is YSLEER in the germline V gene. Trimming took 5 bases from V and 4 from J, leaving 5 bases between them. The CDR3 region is CASSDVNEKLFF. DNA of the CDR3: TGCGCCAGCAGCGACGTTAATGAAAAACTGTTTTTT.

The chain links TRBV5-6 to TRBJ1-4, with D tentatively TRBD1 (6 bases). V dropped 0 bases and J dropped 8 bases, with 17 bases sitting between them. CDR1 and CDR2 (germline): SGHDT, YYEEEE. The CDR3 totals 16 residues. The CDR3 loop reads CASSLGLGVGGEKLFF. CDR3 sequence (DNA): TGTGCCAGCAGCTTGGGTCTCGGGGTCGGGGGCGAAAAACTGTTTTTT.

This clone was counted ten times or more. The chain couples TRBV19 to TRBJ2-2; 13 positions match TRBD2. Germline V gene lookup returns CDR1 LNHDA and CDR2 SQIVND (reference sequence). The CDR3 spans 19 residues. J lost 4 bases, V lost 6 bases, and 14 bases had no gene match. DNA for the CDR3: TGTGCCAGTAGCAGCGGTCGGACTAGCGGGAGCCTAGGCACCGGGGAGCTGTTTTTT. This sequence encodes CASSSGRTSGSLGTGELFF.

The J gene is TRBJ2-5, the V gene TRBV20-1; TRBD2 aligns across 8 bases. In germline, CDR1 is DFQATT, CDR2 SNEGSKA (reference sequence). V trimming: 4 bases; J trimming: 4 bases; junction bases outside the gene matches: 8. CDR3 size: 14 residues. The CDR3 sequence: CSATPAGAAETQYF. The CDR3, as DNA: TGCAGTGCTACCCCAGCGGGAGCGGCAGAGACCCAGTACTTC.

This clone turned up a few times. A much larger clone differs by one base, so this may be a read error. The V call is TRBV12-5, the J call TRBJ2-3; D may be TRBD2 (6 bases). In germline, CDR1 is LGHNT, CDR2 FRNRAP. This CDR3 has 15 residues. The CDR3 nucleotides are TGTGCTAGTGGTTTAGGAGCGGGTTCCACAGATACGAAGTATTTT. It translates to CASGLGAGSTDTKYF.

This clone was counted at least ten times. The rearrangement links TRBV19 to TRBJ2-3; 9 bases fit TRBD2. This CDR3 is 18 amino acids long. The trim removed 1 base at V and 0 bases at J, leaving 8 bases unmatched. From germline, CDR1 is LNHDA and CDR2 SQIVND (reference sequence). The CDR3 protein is CASSIGSGSGSSTDTQYF. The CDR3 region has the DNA TGTGCCAGTAGTATAGGGTCCGGTAGCGGGAGTAGCACAGATACGCAGTATTTT.

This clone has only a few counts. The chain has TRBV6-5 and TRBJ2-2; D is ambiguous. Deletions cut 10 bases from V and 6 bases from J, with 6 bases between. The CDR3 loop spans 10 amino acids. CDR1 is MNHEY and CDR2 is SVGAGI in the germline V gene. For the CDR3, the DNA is TGTGCCACCGGCGCCGGGGAGCTGTTTTTT. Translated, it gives CATGAGELFF.

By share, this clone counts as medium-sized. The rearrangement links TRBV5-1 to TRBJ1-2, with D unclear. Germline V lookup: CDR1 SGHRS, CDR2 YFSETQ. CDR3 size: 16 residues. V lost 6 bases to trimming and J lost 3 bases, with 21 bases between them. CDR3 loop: CASKHLPGETHYGYTF. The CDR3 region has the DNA TGCGCCAGCAAGCACCTCCCCGGAGAGACGCACTATGGCTACACCTTC. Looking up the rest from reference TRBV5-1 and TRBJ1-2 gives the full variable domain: KAGVTQTPRYLIKTRGQQVTLSCSPISGHRSVSWYQQTPGQGLQFLFEYFSETQRNKGNFPGRFSGRQFSNSRSEMNVSTLELGDSALYLCASKHLPGETHYGYTFGSGTRLTVV.

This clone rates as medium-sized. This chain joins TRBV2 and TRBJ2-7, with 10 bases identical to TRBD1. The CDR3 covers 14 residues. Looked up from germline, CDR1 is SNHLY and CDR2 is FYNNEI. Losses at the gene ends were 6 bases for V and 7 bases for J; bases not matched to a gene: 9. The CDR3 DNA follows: TGTGCCAGCAGCGGGACAGGGGTTCTGGGGGAGCAGTACTTC. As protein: CASSGTGVLGEQYF.

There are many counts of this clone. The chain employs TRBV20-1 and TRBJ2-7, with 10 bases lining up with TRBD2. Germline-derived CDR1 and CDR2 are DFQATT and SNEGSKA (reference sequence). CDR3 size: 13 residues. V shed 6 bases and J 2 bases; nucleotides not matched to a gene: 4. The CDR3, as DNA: TGCAGTGCGCGGACTAGCGGAGCCTACGAGCAGTACTTC. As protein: CSARTSGAYEQYF.

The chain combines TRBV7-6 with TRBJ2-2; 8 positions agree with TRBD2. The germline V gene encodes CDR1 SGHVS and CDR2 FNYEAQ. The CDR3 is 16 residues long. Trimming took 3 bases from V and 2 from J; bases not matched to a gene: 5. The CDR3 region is CASSFTSGINTGELFF. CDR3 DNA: TGTGCCAGCAGCTTCACTAGCGGTATCAACACCGGGGAGCTGTTTTTT.

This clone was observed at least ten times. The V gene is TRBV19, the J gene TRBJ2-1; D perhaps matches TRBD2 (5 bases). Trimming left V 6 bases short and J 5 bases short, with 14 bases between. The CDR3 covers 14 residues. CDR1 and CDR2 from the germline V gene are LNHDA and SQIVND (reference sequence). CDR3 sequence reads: CASSRGLVNNEQFF. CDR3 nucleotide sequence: TGTGCCAGTAGCCGCGGACTTGTGAACAATGAGCAGTTCTTC.

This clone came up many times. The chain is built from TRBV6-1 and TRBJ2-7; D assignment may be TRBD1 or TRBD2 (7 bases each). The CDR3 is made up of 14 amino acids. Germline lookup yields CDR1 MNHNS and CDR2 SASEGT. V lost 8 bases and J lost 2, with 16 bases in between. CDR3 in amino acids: CASRQGGVPYEQYF. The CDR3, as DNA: TGTGCCAGCCGCCAGGGGGGGGTCCCCTACGAGCAGTACTTC.

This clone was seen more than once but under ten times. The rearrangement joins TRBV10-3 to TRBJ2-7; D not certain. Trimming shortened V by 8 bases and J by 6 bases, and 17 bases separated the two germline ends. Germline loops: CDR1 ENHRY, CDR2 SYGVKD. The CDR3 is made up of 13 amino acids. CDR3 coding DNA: TGTGCCATCCCAGGTGAATTAGGCGGCGAGCAGTACTTC. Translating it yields CAIPGELGGEQYF.

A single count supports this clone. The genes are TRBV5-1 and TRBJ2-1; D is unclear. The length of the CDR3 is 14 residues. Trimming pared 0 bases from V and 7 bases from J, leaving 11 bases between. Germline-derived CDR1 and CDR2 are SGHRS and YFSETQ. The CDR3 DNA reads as TGCGCCAGCAGCTTGGAAGGCGGACCGAATGAGCAGTTCTTC. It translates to CASSLEGGPNEQFF.

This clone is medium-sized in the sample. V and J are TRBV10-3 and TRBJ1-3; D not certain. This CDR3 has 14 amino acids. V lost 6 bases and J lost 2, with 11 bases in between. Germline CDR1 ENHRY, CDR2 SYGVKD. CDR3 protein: CAIRETRTGNTIYF. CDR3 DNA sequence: TGTGCCATCAGAGAAACCCGTACTGGAAACACCATATATTTT.